Presented here are 17 T cell receptor beta chains from one specimen sequenced in a study of T cell repertoires in cytomegalovirus infection. TCRdb re-analysed the reads in MiXCR, keeping a single row per CDR3 protein. The table includes around 740,000 distinct CDR3 sequences, roughly a third detected once. The sequencing input was PBMCs. The source is a human donor in good health (CMV status not recorded). Some clones in this sample may be carry-over from other donors' samples.

This sequence joins TRBV12-3 or TRBV12-4 and TRBJ1-2; 7 positions match TRBD1. The CDR3 has 14 residues. Trimming cost V 7 bases and J 4 bases; bases outside gene matches: 9. The CDR3 DNA sequence: TGTGCCAGCACACCGGGACAGAGTTTCTATGGCTACACCTTC. Translation: CASTPGQSFYGYTF.

V usage is TRBV29-1 and J usage is TRBJ2-1, with 7 bases matching TRBD2. The CDR3 sequence is 15 residues long. J lost 9 bases, V lost 5 bases, and 16 bases had no gene match. Germline V gene sequence: CDR1 SQVTM, CDR2 ANQGSEA. Written as DNA, the CDR3 is TGCAGCGTTCCCCCCCCTGGCGGGAGAGACGCTGAGCAGTTCTTC. Translation: CSVPPPGGRDAEQFF.

This clonotype was picked up many times. The rearrangement uses TRBV7-2 and TRBJ2-3; TRBD2 aligns across 11 bases. This CDR3 is 15 amino acids long. Germline assignment: CDR1 SGHTA and CDR2 FQGNSA. V lost 5 bases to trimming and J lost 5 bases; unmatched junction nucleotides: 6. The CDR3 spells CASSRLAGRLDTQYF. As DNA, the CDR3 is TGTGCCAGCAGCCGACTAGCGGGGCGTCTAGATACGCAGTATTTT.

The chain uses TRBV9 and TRBJ2-3; D ambiguous. The V gene lost 3 bases and the J gene lost 1 base, with 9 bases spanning the gap. The CDR3 consists of 14 residues. Germline CDR1 reads SGDLS; CDR2 reads YYNGEE. The CDR3 loop is CASSAAPGTDTQYF. The CDR3 DNA sequence: TGTGCCAGCAGCGCAGCTCCGGGCACAGATACGCAGTATTTT.

This clonotype was seen repeatedly, ten times or more. The rearrangement uses TRBV7-2 and TRBJ2-7; D perhaps matches TRBD1 (5 bases). The CDR3 spans 15 residues. V lost 6 bases and J 0 bases, leaving 15 bases between the germline ends. Germline assignment: CDR1 SGHTA and CDR2 FQGNSA. The CDR3 reads CASSLLTGSSYEQYF. The CDR3 bases are TGTGCCAGCAGTCTTCTTACAGGAAGCTCCTACGAGCAGTACTTC.

The gene calls are TRBV18 and TRBJ2-7; D not resolved. V was pared by 6 bases and J by 6 bases, with 15 bases between. This CDR3 region has 13 residues. The germline V gene encodes CDR1 KGHSH and CDR2 LQKENI. CDR3 sequence: CASSAELHGEQYF. The CDR3 DNA sequence: TGTGCCAGCTCCGCCGAGCTCCACGGCGAGCAGTACTTC. Together with reference TRBV18 and TRBJ2-7, the CDR3 gives the full variable domain: NAGVMQNPRHLVRRRGQEARLRCSPMKGHSHVYWYRQLPEEGLKFMVYLQKENIIDESGMPKERFSAEFPKEGPSILRIQQVVRGDSAAYFCASSAELHGEQYFGPGTRLTVT.

The genes are TRBV10-3 and TRBJ1-2; D call uncertain. This CDR3 contains 12 residues. V lost 0 bases and J 6 bases, leaving 5 bases between the germline ends. Germline CDR1 reads ENHRY; CDR2 reads SYGVKD. CDR3 amino acids: CAISESRDGYTF. The CDR3, as DNA: TGTGCCATCAGTGAGTCGCGGGATGGCTACACCTTC.

The chain couples TRBV27 to TRBJ1-1; no definite D call. This CDR3 has 12 amino acids. Germline V gene sequence: CDR1 MNHEY, CDR2 SMNVEV (reference sequence). Trimming took 5 bases from V and 4 from J, leaving 8 bases between them. The chain's CDR3 is CASSGIGTEAFF. The CDR3, as DNA: TGTGCCAGCAGTGGCATCGGCACTGAAGCTTTCTTT.

This clonotype has more than one count but fewer than ten. The V gene is TRBV19, the J gene TRBJ2-2; no reliable D call. Looked up from germline, CDR1 is LNHDA and CDR2 is SQIVND (reference sequence). The CDR3 totals 14 residues. The germline V and J ends were trimmed by 6 bases and 1 base, with 9 bases remaining between them. The CDR3 loop is CASSVTQNTGELFF. Here the CDR3 DNA reads TGTGCCAGTAGCGTTACACAGAACACCGGGGAGCTGTTTTTT. Full variable domain (missing parts from reference TRBV19 and TRBJ2-2): DGGITQSPKYLFRKEGQNVTLSCEQNLNHDAMYWYRQDPGQGLRLIYYSQIVNDFQKGDIAEGYSVSREKKESFPLTVTSAQKNPTAFYLCASSVTQNTGELFFGEGSRLTVL.

The V call is TRBV6-6, the J call TRBJ2-1, with TRBD2 matching over 8 bases. The CDR3 extends over 18 amino acids. V dropped 4 bases and J dropped 0; count of bases not matched to a gene: 11. Germline-derived CDR1 and CDR2 are MNHNY and SVGAGI (reference sequence). CDR3 residues: CASSLGASGLRSYNEQFF. CDR3 nucleotide sequence: TGTGCCAGCAGTTTGGGGGCTAGCGGGTTGCGCTCCTACAATGAGCAGTTCTTC.

The rearrangement uses TRBV4-2 and TRBJ1-6; 7 bases are shared with TRBD1. The ends lost 5 bases at V and 3 bases at J; junction bases unmatched: 4. CDR1 is LGHNA, CDR2 YNFKEQ, per germline. The CDR3 is 15 amino acids. DNA of the CDR3: TGTGCCAGCAGCTTCCGGGACAGCTATAATTCACCCCTCCACTTT. The encoded protein is CASSFRDSYNSPLHF.

The chain employs TRBV13 and TRBJ2-5; D gene unclear. Trimming shortened V by 0 bases and J by 5 bases, and 13 bases separated the two germline ends. The CDR3 has 15 residues. From germline, CDR1 is PRHDT and CDR2 FYEKMQ (reference sequence). The CDR3 reads CASSLGPSGSETQYF. Here the CDR3 DNA reads TGTGCCAGCAGCTTAGGCCCGTCGGGTAGTGAGACCCAGTACTTC.

The rearrangement uses TRBV4-2 and TRBJ1-2, with D tentatively TRBD1 (5 bases). V was shortened by 3 bases and J by 1 base, with 12 bases between the two germline ends. This CDR3 is built from 15 residues. Germline V gene data show CDR1 as LGHNA and CDR2 as YNFKEQ. This CDR3 reads CASSQGDVLNYGYTF. CDR3 coding DNA: TGTGCCAGCAGCCAGGGGGACGTACTTAACTATGGCTACACCTTC.

Notes on this clonotype: The junction and the germline gene differ at one end; a read error may be behind it. The chain couples TRBV18 to TRBJ2-5, with TRBD2 as a possible D gene (5 bases). The CDR3 has 17 amino acids. In germline, CDR1 is KGHSH, CDR2 LQKENI. The CDR3 DNA reads TGTGCCGGCTCACCACCGAGGGTAGAAGGAAACCAAGAGACCCAGTACTTC. Protein: CAGSPPRVEGNQETQYF.

There are a few counts of this clonotype. The rearrangement links TRBV7-8 to TRBJ1-1, with D possibly matching TRBD1 (6 bases). This CDR3 has 14 residues. V was shortened by 7 bases and J by 7 bases, with 19 bases between the two germline ends. CDR1 is SGHVS, CDR2 FQNEAQ, per germline. CDR3 protein: CASNYRAQTFEAFF. The CDR3, as DNA: TGTGCCAGCAACTACAGGGCCCAAACGTTTGAAGCTTTCTTT.

This clonotype has a single count. The chain is built from TRBV11-2 and TRBJ2-1, with 7 bases identical to TRBD2. The CDR3 runs to 13 residues. Germline trimming cut 6 bases from V and 8 bases from J; bases unmatched to any gene: 7. Per germline, CDR1 SGHAT and CDR2 FQNNGV. The CDR3: CASSWEGRDEQFF. DNA for the CDR3: TGTGCCAGCAGTTGGGAGGGGCGAGATGAGCAGTTCTTC.

This clonotype was counted a few times. The chain has TRBV7-6 and TRBJ2-5, with 8 bases matching TRBD1. The ends lost 5 bases at V and 5 bases at J; junction bases unmatched: 16. The CDR3 sequence is 17 residues long. Germline V gives CDR1 SGHVS, CDR2 FNYEAQ. The CDR3 DNA sequence: TGTGCCAGCAGCCCAGACAGGGGACACGTATTGGGGGAGACCCAGTACTTC. It specifies CASSPDRGHVLGETQYF.